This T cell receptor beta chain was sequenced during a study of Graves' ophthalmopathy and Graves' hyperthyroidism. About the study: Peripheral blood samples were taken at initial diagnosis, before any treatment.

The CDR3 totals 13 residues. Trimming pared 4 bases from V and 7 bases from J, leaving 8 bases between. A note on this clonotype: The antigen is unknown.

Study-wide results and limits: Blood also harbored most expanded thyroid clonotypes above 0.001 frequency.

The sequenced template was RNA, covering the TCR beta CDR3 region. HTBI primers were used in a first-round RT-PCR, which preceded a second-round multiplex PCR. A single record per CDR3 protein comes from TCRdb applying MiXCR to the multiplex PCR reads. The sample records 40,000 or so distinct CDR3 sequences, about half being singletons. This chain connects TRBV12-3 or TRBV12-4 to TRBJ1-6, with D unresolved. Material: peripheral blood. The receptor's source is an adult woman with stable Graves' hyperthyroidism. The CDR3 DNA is TGTGCCAGCAGTTCTGGGGTCAATTCACCCCTCCACTTT. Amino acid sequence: CASSSGVNSPLHF.